These T cell receptor beta chains were read from a single sample in a study of shared clonotypes between healthy human individuals. The assay was immunoSEQ multiplex PCR, and TCRdb's table has in-frame clones only and misses some. The repertoire holds 550,000 to 750,000 clones, with about 91% as singletons. Sample: naive CD8+ T cells sorted from blood. These receptors all come from a man aged 25-45 years in good health. Each CDR3 is given with its conserved first and last residue. Fields, in order: J gene, D gene, clone size, V gene, CDR3 protein, CDR3 DNA. The D gene is left open where the match is weak. For some rows the clone size is stated as once, few or many, or as a class when expanded; others skip it.

>TRBJ1-2|.|.|TRBV5-1
CASSLETGSGYTF
TGCGCCAGCAGCTTGGAAACAGGGTCGGGCTACACCTTC
>TRBJ2-7|TRBD1|.|TRBV14
CASSQQGASYEQYF
TGTGCCAGCAGCCAACAGGGGGCTAGCTACGAGCAGTACTTC
>TRBJ2-1|.|many|TRBV7-8
CASSHKSEQFF
TGTGCCAGCAGCCACAAAAGTGAGCAGTTCTTC
>TRBJ2-7|TRBD2|once|TRBV7-3
CASSPRGAGVVEQYF
TGTGCCAGCAGCCCGAGAGGAGCGGGAGTGGTCGAGCAGTACTTC
>TRBJ1-1|TRBD1|.|TRBV25-1
CASSESRDREGLEAFF
TGTGCCAGCAGTGAAAGCCGGGACAGGGAAGGTCTTGAAGCTTTCTTT
>TRBJ2-2|.|once|TRBV6-5
CASSYWGTGELFF
TGTGCCAGCAGTTATTGGGGGACCGGGGAGCTGTTTTTT
>TRBJ1-1|TRBD1|.|TRBV14
CASSRQRDRNTEAFF
TGTGCCAGCAGCCGACAACGGGACAGGAACACTGAAGCTTTCTTT
>TRBJ2-1|.|.|TRBV15
CATSRARDFYNEQFF
TGTGCCACCAGCAGAGCAAGGGACTTCTACAATGAGCAGTTCTTC
>TRBJ2-7|.|.|TRBV28
CASSLGGGYEQYF
TGTGCCAGCAGTTTAGGTGGCGGGTACGAGCAGTACTTC
>TRBJ2-7|.|.|TRBV7-2
CASSLGRGNEQYF
TGTGCCAGCAGCTTAGGCCGGGGGAACGAGCAGTACTTC
>TRBJ2-1|.|.|TRBV7-9
CASSTTWDGGYEQFF
TGTGCCAGCAGCACAACGTGGGACGGGGGCTATGAGCAGTTCTTC
>TRBJ2-2|.|.|TRBV14
CASSQEGAQWFNGELFF
TGTGCCAGCAGCCAAGAGGGGGCCCAGTGGTTTAACGGGGAGCTGTTTTTT
>TRBJ2-1|.|.|TRBV29-1
CSVDFVPFDEQFF
TGCAGCGTTGATTTTGTACCCTTTGATGAGCAGTTCTTC
>TRBJ2-7|.|.|TRBV6-1
CASSEALQGLVEQYF
TGTGCCAGCAGTGAAGCGCTTCAGGGACTGGTCGAGCAGTACTTC
>TRBJ1-2|.|few|TRBV29-1
CSVEGGWGYTF
TGCAGCGTTGAGGGCGGGTGGGGCTACACCTTC
>TRBJ2-3|.|.|TRBV28
CASSSGLASTDTQYF
TGTGCCAGCAGCAGCGGCCTAGCTAGCACAGATACGCAGTATTTT
>TRBJ2-3|.|few|TRBV27
CASSFMDTDTQYF
TGTGCCAGCAGTTTTATGGACACAGATACGCAGTATTTT
>TRBJ2-2|.|.|TRBV10-1
CASSEKTGELFF
TGCGCCAGCAGTGAAAAGACCGGGGAGCTGTTTTTT
>TRBJ2-1|TRBD2|.|TRBV29-1
CSLEREGSEQFF
TGCAGCCTTGAGCGGGAGGGAAGTGAGCAGTTCTTC
>TRBJ1-1|.|once|TRBV2
CASREGVTEAFF
TGTGCCAGCCGGGAAGGGGTCACTGAAGCTTTCTTT
>TRBJ2-7|.|.|TRBV5-1
CASSLRGTYEQYF
TGCGCCAGCAGCTTGCGCGGCACCTACGAGCAGTACTTC
>TRBJ2-2|.|.|TRBV7-9
CASSPSGGNTGELFF
TGTGCCAGCAGCCCATCCGGAGGAAACACCGGGGAGCTGTTTTTT
>TRBJ2-7|.|.|TRBV13
CASSSDRSSYEQYF
TGTGCCAGCAGCTCAGACAGGTCGTCCTACGAGCAGTACTTC
>TRBJ2-3|.|.|TRBV29-1
CSVEDSPGRGSFPDTQYF
TGCAGCGTTGAAGACAGCCCAGGTCGGGGTTCTTTCCCAGATACGCAGTATTTT
>TRBJ2-6|.|.|TRBV5-1
CASSLGRGPRSGANVLTF
TGCGCCAGCAGCTTGGGCCGGGGACCACGCTCTGGGGCCAACGTCCTGACTTTC
>TRBJ1-3|.|.|TRBV7-9
CASSLGWETIYF
TGTGCCAGCAGCTTAGGGTGGGAGACCATATATTTT
>TRBJ2-2|.|.|TRBV14
CASSQEQDGELFF
TGTGCCAGCAGCCAAGAACAGGACGGGGAGCTGTTTTTT
>TRBJ2-2|TRBD2|once|TRBV10-1
CASSESQREGRAGELFF
TGCGCCAGCAGTGAGTCTCAGCGGGAGGGTCGAGCCGGGGAGCTGTTTTTT
>TRBJ2-7|.|.|TRBV30
CAWSSGVGEQYF
TGTGCCTGGAGTTCAGGGGTCGGCGAGCAGTACTTC
>TRBJ2-3|TRBD2|.|TRBV7-2
CASSSGTSGGDTQYF
TGTGCCAGCAGCTCCGGGACTAGCGGGGGAGATACGCAGTATTTT